This TCR beta chain was observed in a study of blood T cell repertoires in COVID-19. Study in general: Researchers got acute and convalescent COVID-19 samples from the United States, Italy and Spain. In each case, the material was cDNA or gDNA derived from T cells, B-cell-depleted T cells, or PBMCs.

The CDR3 is made up of 16 amino acids. Per the germline V gene, CDR1 is MNHNS and CDR2 is SASEGT. V lost 2 bases, J lost 1 base, and 6 bases stayed unmatched. Sequencing was performed with immunoSEQ multiplex PCR; in TCRdb, only in-frame clones are kept and a portion is missing. This sample has approximately 150,000 clones, with approximately 82% found just once. The chain joins TRBV6-1 to TRBJ2-5; TRBD2 matches 8 bases. This clonotype was obtained from an older man who had recovered from COVID-19. Specimen: peripheral blood. CDR3 nucleotides: TGTGCCAGCAGTGAAAGACTAGCGAGGCTCCAAGAGACCCAGTACTTC. Residues: CASSERLARLQETQYF.